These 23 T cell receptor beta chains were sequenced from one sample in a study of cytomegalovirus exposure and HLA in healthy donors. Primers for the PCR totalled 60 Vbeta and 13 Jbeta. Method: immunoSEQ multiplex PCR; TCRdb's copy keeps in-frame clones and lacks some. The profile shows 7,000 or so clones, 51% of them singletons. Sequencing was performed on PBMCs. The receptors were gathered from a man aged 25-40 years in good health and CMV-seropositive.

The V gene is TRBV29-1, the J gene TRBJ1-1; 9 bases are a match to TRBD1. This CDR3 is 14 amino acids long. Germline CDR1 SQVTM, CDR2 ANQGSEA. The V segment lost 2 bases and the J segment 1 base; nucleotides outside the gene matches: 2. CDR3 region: CSVESGQGNTEAFF. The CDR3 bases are TGCAGCGTTGAATCGGGACAGGGGAACACTGAAGCTTTCTTT.

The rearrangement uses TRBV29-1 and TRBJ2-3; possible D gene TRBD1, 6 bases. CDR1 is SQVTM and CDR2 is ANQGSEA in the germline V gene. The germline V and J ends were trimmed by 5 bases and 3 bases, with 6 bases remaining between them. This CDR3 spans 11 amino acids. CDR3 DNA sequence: TGCAGCGTTACAGGGACAGATACGCAGTATTTT. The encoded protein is CSVTGTDTQYF.

The CDR3 DNA sequence: TGTGCCAGCAGCTTAACACAGGGCGAGCAGTACTTC. It specifies CASSLTQGEQYF. V is TRBV7-2 and J is TRBJ2-7, with a weak D call TRBD1 (6 bases). Germline CDR1 is SGHTA and CDR2 is FQGNSA. The V and J ends lost 2 bases and 6 bases respectively, with 8 bases between them. The CDR3 is made up of 12 amino acids.

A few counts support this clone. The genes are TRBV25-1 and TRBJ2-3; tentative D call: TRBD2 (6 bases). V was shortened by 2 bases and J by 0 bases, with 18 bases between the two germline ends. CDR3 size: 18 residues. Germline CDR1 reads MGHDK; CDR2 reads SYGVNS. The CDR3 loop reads CASSERVGGRLSTDTQYF. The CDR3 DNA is TGTGCCAGCAGTGAAAGGGTGGGAGGTAGACTAAGCACAGATACGCAGTATTTT.

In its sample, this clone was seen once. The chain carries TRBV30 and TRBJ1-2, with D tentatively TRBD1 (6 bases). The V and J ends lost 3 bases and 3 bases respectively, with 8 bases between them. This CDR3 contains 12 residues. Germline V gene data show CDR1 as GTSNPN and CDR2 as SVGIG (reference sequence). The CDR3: CAWSDRHYGYTF. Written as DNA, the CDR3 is TGTGCCTGGAGCGACAGGCACTATGGCTACACCTTC.

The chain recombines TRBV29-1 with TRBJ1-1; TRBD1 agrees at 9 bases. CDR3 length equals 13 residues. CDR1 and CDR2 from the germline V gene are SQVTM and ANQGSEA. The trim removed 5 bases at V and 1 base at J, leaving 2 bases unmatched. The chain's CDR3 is CSVWGQGNTEAFF. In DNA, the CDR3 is TGCAGCGTTTGGGGACAGGGGAACACTGAAGCTTTCTTT.

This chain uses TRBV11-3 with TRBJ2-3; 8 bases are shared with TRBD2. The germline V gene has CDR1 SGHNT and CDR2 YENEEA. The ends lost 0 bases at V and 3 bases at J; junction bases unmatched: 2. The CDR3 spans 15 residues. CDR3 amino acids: CASSLDSGKTDTQYF. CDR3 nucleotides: TGTGCCAGCAGCTTAGATAGCGGGAAGACAGATACGCAGTATTTT.

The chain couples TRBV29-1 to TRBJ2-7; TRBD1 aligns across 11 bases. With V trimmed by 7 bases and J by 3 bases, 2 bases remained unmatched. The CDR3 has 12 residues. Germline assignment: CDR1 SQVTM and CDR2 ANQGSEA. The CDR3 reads CSGGTGGYEQYF. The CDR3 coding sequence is TGCAGCGGAGGGACAGGGGGCTACGAGCAGTACTTC.

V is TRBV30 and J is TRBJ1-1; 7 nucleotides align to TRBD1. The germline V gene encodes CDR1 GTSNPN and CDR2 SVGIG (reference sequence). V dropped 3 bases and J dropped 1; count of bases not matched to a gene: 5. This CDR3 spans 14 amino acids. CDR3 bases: TGTGCCTGGAGCTTCAGGGGGGAGAACACTGAAGCTTTCTTT. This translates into CAWSFRGENTEAFF.

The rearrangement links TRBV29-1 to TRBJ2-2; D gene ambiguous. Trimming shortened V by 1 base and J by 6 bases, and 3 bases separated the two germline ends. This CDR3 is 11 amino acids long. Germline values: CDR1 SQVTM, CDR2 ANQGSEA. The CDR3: CSVEVAGELFF. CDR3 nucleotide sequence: TGCAGCGTTGAAGTAGCCGGGGAGCTGTTTTTT.

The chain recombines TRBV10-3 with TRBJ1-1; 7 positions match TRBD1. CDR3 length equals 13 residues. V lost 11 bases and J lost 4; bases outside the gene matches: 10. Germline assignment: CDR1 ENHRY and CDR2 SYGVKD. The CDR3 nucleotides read TGTGCCGTCGGTTCAGGGGGGATCACTGAAGCTTTCTTT. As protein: CAVGSGGITEAFF.

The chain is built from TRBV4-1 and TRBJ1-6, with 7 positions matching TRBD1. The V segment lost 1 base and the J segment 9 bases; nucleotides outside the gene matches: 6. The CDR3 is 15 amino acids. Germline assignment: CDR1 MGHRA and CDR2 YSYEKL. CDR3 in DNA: TGCGCCAGCAGCCAAGGCGACAGGGTCGGTTCACCCCTCCACTTT. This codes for CASSQGDRVGSPLHF.

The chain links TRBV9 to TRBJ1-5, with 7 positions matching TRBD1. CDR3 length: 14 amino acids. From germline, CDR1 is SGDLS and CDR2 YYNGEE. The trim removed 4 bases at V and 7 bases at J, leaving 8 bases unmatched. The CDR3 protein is CASSLAYRGQPQHF. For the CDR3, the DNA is TGTGCCAGCAGCCTCGCCTACAGGGGACAGCCCCAGCATTTT.

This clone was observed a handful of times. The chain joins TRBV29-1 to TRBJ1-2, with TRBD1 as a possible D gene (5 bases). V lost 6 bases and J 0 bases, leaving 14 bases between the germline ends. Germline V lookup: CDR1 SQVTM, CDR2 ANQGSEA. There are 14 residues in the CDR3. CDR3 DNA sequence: TGCAGCGTCGCTTCGACAGCAGCTAACTATGGCTACACCTTC. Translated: CSVASTAANYGYTF. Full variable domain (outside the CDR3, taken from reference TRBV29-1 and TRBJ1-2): SAVISQKPSRDICQRGTSLTIQCQVDSQVTMMFWYRQQPGQSLTLIATANQGSEATYESGFVIDKFPISRPNLTFSTLTVSNMSPEDSSIYLCSVASTAANYGYTFGSGTRLTVV.

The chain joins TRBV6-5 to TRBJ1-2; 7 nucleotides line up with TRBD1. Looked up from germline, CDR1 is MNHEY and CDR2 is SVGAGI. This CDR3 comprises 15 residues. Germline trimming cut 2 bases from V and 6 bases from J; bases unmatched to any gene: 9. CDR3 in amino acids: CASSYRTGRSNGYTF. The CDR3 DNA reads TGTGCCAGCAGTTACCGGACAGGTCGATCCAATGGCTACACCTTC.

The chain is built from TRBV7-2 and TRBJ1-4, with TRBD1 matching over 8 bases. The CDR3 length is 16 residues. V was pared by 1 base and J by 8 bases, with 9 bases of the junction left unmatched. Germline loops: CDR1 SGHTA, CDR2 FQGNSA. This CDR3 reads CASSLVGGQGGEKLFF. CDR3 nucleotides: TGTGCCAGCAGCTTAGTTGGAGGACAGGGAGGGGAAAAACTGTTTTTT. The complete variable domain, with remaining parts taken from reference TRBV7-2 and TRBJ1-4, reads GAGVSQSPSNKVTEKGKDVELRCDPISGHTALYWYRQSLGQGLEFLIYFQGNSAPDKSGLPSDRFSAERTGGSVSTLTIQRTQQEDSAVYLCASSLVGGQGGEKLFFGSGTQLSVL.

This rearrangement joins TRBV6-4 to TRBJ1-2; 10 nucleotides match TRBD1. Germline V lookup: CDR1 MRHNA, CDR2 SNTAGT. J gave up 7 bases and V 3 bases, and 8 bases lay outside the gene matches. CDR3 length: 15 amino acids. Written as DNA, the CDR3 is TGTGCCAGCAGTGATTCCGGGACAGGGGCCGGTGGCTACACCTTC. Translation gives CASSDSGTGAGGYTF.

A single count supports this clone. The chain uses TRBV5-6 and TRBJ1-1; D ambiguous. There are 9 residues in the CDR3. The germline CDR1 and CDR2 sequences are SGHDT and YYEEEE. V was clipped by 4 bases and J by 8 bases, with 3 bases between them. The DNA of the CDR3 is TGTGCCAGCAGCCCGGAAGCTTTCTTT. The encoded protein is CASSPEAFF.

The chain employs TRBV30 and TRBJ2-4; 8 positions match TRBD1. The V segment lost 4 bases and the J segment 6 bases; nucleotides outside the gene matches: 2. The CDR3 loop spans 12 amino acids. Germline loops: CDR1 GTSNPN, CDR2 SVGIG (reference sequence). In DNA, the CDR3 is TGTGCCTGGAATGGACAGGGAAACATTCAGTACTTC. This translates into CAWNGQGNIQYF.

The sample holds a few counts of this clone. The DNA for the CDR3 is TGTGCCAGCAGTGTGCTAGCGGGAGTCCAAGAGACCCAGTACTTC. Its translation: CASSVLAGVQETQYF. The chain carries TRBV25-1 and TRBJ2-5; 10 bases are shared with TRBD2. V lost 4 bases and J lost 1; bases outside the gene matches: 3. Germline CDR1 MGHDK, CDR2 SYGVNS. The CDR3 length is 15 residues. Full variable domain (remainder filled in from reference TRBV25-1 and TRBJ2-5): EADIYQTPRYLVIGTGKKITLECSQTMGHDKMYWYQQDPGMELHLIHYSYGVNSTEKGDLSSESTVSRIRTEHFPLTLESARPSHTSQYLCASSVLAGVQETQYFGPGTRLLVL.

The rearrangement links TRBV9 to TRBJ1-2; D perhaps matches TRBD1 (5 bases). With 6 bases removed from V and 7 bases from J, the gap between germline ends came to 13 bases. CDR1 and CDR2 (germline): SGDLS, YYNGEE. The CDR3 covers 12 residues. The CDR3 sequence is CASNSREFGYTF. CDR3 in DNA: TGTGCCAGCAATTCCAGGGAATTTGGCTACACCTTC.

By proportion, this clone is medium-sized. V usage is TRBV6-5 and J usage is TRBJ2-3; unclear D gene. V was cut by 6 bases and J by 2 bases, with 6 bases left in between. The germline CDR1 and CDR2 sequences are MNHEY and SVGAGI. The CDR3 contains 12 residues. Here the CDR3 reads CASRETTDTQYF. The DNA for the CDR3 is TGTGCCAGCAGGGAGACCACAGATACGCAGTATTTT.

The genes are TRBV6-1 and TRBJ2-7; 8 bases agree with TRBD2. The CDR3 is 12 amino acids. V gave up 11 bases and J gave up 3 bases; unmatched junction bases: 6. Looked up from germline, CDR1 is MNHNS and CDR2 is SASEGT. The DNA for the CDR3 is TGTGCCTTCGGGGGGGTAGTCTACGAGCAGTACTTC. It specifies CAFGGVVYEQYF.